Shown below are 5 T cell receptor beta chains from a single sample sequenced in a study of blood T cell repertoires in COVID-19. Clones were sequenced by immunoSEQ multiplex PCR, and TCRdb holds only the in-frame ones, with some missing. The table lists 55,000 to 65,000 clones, about 90% of them singletons. Sample: peripheral blood. These receptors were collected from a man older than 75 in a cohort sampled during active COVID-19.

The chain has TRBV12-5 and TRBJ2-5; weak D call: TRBD1 (6 bases). The CDR3 runs to 13 residues. CDR1 is LGHNT and CDR2 is FRNRAP in the germline V gene. Trimming took 7 bases from V and 1 from J, leaving 10 bases between them. The CDR3 region has the DNA TGTGCTAGTGCCGGGACAATCCAAGAGACCCAGTACTTC. It yields the protein CASAGTIQETQYF.

The chain is built from TRBV7-9 and TRBJ2-3; 12 nucleotides align to TRBD1. Trimming cost V 5 bases and J 6 bases; bases outside gene matches: 12. Germline CDR1 SEHNR, CDR2 FQNEAQ (reference sequence). The CDR3 sequence is 17 residues long. The CDR3 region is CASSPPFRDRGPDTQYF. CDR3 DNA: TGTGCCAGCAGCCCACCATTTAGGGACAGGGGGCCGGATACGCAGTATTTT.

The rearrangement links TRBV3-1 (or the pseudogene TRBV3-2) to TRBJ1-6; 10 bases are a match to TRBD1. The CDR3 has 14 amino acids. From germline, CDR1 is LGHDT and CDR2 YNNKEL (reference sequence). Germline trimming cut 1 base from V and 11 bases from J; bases unmatched to any gene: 2. The chain's CDR3 is CASSQGQGAPPLHF. DNA for the CDR3: TGTGCCAGCAGCCAAGGACAGGGGGCTCCACCCCTCCACTTT.

This chain connects TRBV3-1 (or the pseudogene TRBV3-2) to TRBJ1-3; D not certain. Deletions cut 7 bases from V and 0 bases from J, with 10 bases between. Germline lookup yields CDR1 LGHDT and CDR2 YNNKEL (reference sequence). The CDR3 covers 14 residues. As DNA, the CDR3 is TGTGCCAGCACAACACACAGCTCTGGAAACACCATATATTTT. Protein: CASTTHSSGNTIYF.

The J gene is TRBJ1-5, the V gene TRBV12-5; D might be TRBD1 (5 bases). Trimming shortened V by 0 bases and J by 10 bases, and 13 bases separated the two germline ends. CDR3 length: 14 residues. Germline V gene sequence: CDR1 LGHNT, CDR2 FRNRAP. The CDR3 region has the DNA TGTGCTAGTGGTTTGGTACCGGGGGGGGGTCCCCAGCATTTT. It codes for CASGLVPGGGPQHF. Combining the CDR3 with reference TRBV12-5 and TRBJ1-5 gives the whole variable domain DARVTQTPRHKVTEMGQEVTMRCQPILGHNTVFWYRQTMMQGLELLAYFRNRAPLDDSGMPKDRFSAEMPDATLATLKIQPSEPRDSAVYFCASGLVPGGGPQHFGDGTRLSIL.